The next 19 T cell receptor beta chains were all read from a single sample in a study of T cells in Graves' hyperthyroidism and ophthalmopathy. The TCR beta CDR3 regions underwent amplification using RNA transcripts as the source. HTBI primers were the set used in a first-round RT-PCR of the TCR CDR3. TCRdb ran MiXCR on the multiplex PCR reads and lists one entry per CDR3 protein. Seen here are approximately 600,000 distinct CDR3 sequences, around 21% observed once, and the top ten hold about 34%. Material for sequencing was blood. These receptors all stem from a young man with Graves' ophthalmopathy.

This clonotype was seen many times. V is TRBV20-1 and J is TRBJ2-3, with D maybe TRBD2 (6 bases). Trimming pared 3 bases from V and 4 bases from J, leaving 14 bases between. Germline values: CDR1 DFQATT, CDR2 SNEGSKA (reference sequence). This CDR3 region has 14 residues. The CDR3 loop is CSASRWEVADTQYF. The CDR3 DNA is TGCAGTGCTAGTAGGTGGGAGGTGGCAGATACGCAGTATTTT.

The chain employs TRBV20-1 and TRBJ2-3; TRBD2 aligns across 12 bases. Per the germline V gene, CDR1 is DFQATT and CDR2 is SNEGSKA (reference sequence). V was clipped by 4 bases and J by 0 bases; unmatched bases: 5. This CDR3 spans 16 amino acids. CDR3 region: CSAIRTSGVSTDTQYF. DNA for the CDR3: TGCAGTGCTATACGGACTAGCGGGGTCAGCACAGATACGCAGTATTTT.

The chain has TRBV20-1 and TRBJ2-7; 11 bases align to TRBD2. Germline trimming cut 0 bases from V and 4 bases from J; bases unmatched to any gene: 8. CDR3 length equals 16 residues. Germline CDR1 is DFQATT and CDR2 is SNEGSKA (reference sequence). CDR3 sequence reads: CSARDIAGGPIYEQYF. In DNA, the CDR3 is TGCAGTGCTAGAGATATAGCGGGAGGGCCGATTTACGAGCAGTACTTC.

This clonotype was seen only a few times. The genes are TRBV5-6 and TRBJ1-1; D gene unclear. The CDR3 totals 14 residues. Trimming removed 4 bases from V and 7 bases from J, with 17 bases in between. The germline gives CDR1 SGHDT, CDR2 YYEEEE. CDR3: CASSHRSTTGEAFF. The CDR3 DNA follows: TGTGCCAGCAGCCATAGGTCGACGACGGGTGAAGCTTTCTTT. Full variable domain (outside the CDR3, taken from reference TRBV5-6 and TRBJ1-1): DAGVTQSPTHLIKTRGQQVTLRCSPKSGHDTVSWYQQALGQGPQFIFQYYEEEERQRGNFPDRFSGHQFPNYSSELNVNALLLGDSALYLCASSHRSTTGEAFFGQGTRLTVV.

This chain links TRBV28 with TRBJ2-7; perhaps TRBD1 as D (6 bases). This CDR3 comprises 12 residues. Germline V gene sequence: CDR1 MDHEN, CDR2 SYDVKM. V lost 7 bases, J lost 6 bases, and 13 bases lay in between. CDR3 sequence: CASTDQGTEQYF. The CDR3 DNA reads as TGTGCCAGCACCGATCAGGGGACCGAGCAGTACTTC.

This chain links TRBV20-1 with TRBJ2-7; 13 bases fit TRBD2. CDR3 length equals 14 residues. Germline V lookup: CDR1 DFQATT, CDR2 SNEGSKA (reference sequence). CDR3 loop: CSTPGLAGSYEQYF. CDR3 in DNA: TGCAGCACTCCGGGACTAGCGGGGTCCTACGAGCAGTACTTC.

Note on this clonotype: A single base separates this from a much larger clone, so it may be a read error. The chain has TRBV2 and TRBJ2-3; D ambiguous. Germline lookup yields CDR1 SNHLY and CDR2 FYNNEI. V lost 3 bases and J 8 bases, leaving 12 bases between the germline ends. This CDR3 has 13 amino acids. The CDR3, as DNA: TGTGCCAGCAGTGACGAGGAGAGCGTTACGCAGTATTTT. Translated, it gives CASSDEESVTQYF. Combining the CDR3 with reference TRBV2 and TRBJ2-3 gives the whole variable domain EPEVTQTPSHQVTQMGQEVILRCVPISNHLYFYWYRQILGQKVEFLVSFYNNEISEKSEIFDDQFSVERPDGSNFTLKIRSTKLEDSAMYFCASSDEESVTQYFGPGTRLTVL.

This clonotype was seen a handful of times. V and J are TRBV18 and TRBJ2-5; TRBD2 aligns across 7 bases. Germline CDR1 KGHSH, CDR2 LQKENI. CDR3 length: 15 amino acids. V lost 4 bases and J lost 4; bases outside the gene matches: 9. This CDR3 is CASSLRTSFGETQYF. The CDR3 DNA sequence: TGTGCCAGCTCACTCCGGACTAGTTTTGGAGAGACCCAGTACTTC. Full variable domain (rest looked up from reference TRBV18 and TRBJ2-5): NAGVMQNPRHLVRRRGQEARLRCSPMKGHSHVYWYRQLPEEGLKFMVYLQKENIIDESGMPKERFSAEFPKEGPSILRIQQVVRGDSAAYFCASSLRTSFGETQYFGPGTRLLVL.

As regards this clonotype: Relative to the germline gene, one junction end is altered; a read error may explain this. The J gene is TRBJ2-4, the V gene TRBV20-1; maybe TRBD2 (5 bases). This CDR3 comprises 16 residues. CDR1 is DFQATT and CDR2 is SNEGSKA in the germline V gene (reference sequence). In nucleotides, the CDR3 is TGCAGTACTAGAGATCGGTTGCGGAAAGCCAAAAACATTCAGTACTTC. It specifies CSTRDRLRKAKNIQYF.

The rearrangement joins TRBV7-9 to TRBJ2-7, with D uncertain. The V end lost 5 bases, the J end lost 4 bases, and 15 bases lay between the germline ends. Per the germline V gene, CDR1 is SEHNR and CDR2 is FQNEAQ (reference sequence). The CDR3 spans 14 residues. The CDR3 sequence: CASSLEHPSYEQYF. CDR3 sequence (DNA): TGTGCCAGCAGCCTTGAGCACCCCTCTTACGAGCAGTACTTC.

This clonotype was seen ten or more times. The rearrangement links TRBV28 to TRBJ1-1, with a possible D match to TRBD1 (6 bases). The CDR3 has 14 residues. Germline V gene sequence: CDR1 MDHEN, CDR2 SYDVKM. V dropped 4 bases and J dropped 6 bases, with 15 bases sitting between them. The CDR3 sequence: CASSSPDRKAEAFF. Here the CDR3 DNA reads TGTGCCAGCAGTTCCCCCGACAGGAAGGCTGAAGCTTTCTTT.

This clonotype was seen a handful of times. This chain joins TRBV6-1 and TRBJ2-7; D possibly corresponds to TRBD1 (6 bases). Germline V gene data show CDR1 as MNHNS and CDR2 as SASEGT. The CDR3 has 15 residues. Between the trimmed V and J ends, which lost 7 bases and 3 bases, there was a span of 19 bases. This chain's CDR3 is CASNVAVQGFYEQYF. CDR3 nucleotides: TGTGCCAGCAATGTCGCGGTACAGGGATTCTACGAGCAGTACTTC.

The chain combines TRBV25-1 with TRBJ1-2; D unresolved. Germline-derived CDR1 and CDR2 are MGHDK and SYGVNS. V lost 1 base to trimming and J lost 4 bases, with 10 bases between them. The CDR3 has 14 amino acids. The CDR3 spells CASSESVRSYGYTF. The CDR3 DNA follows: TGTGCCAGCAGTGAATCGGTCCGGAGCTATGGCTACACCTTC.

The rearrangement links TRBV5-1 to TRBJ2-2; D might be TRBD2 (5 bases). Germline assignment: CDR1 SGHRS and CDR2 YFSETQ. The V gene lost 9 bases and the J gene lost 0 bases, with 12 bases spanning the gap. The CDR3 loop spans 14 amino acids. Here the CDR3 DNA reads TGCGCCACTCATCCCGGGACGAACACCGGGGAGCTGTTTTTT. Residues: CATHPGTNTGELFF.

Concerning this clonotype itself: At one of its ends the junction is not consistent with the germline gene, which may arise from a read error. The chain uses TRBV5-1 and TRBJ2-1; possible D gene TRBD2, 6 bases. CDR1 is SGHRS, CDR2 YFSETQ, per germline. The CDR3 loop spans 17 amino acids. DNA of the CDR3: TGCGCCAGCAGCTTGAGGTCGGGACTCCCGTTAAGAAATGAGCAGTCCTTC. This translates into CASSLRSGLPLRNEQSF.

This clonotype was observed once. This chain joins TRBV10-3 and TRBJ2-2; D perhaps matches TRBD2 (5 bases). Trimming removed 7 bases from V and 0 bases from J, with 9 bases in between. The CDR3 has 14 amino acids. The V gene's germline CDR1 is ENHRY and CDR2 SYGVKD. CDR3 nucleotide sequence: TGTGCCATCAAAAGGGAGTCGAACACCGGGGAGCTGTTTTTT. Amino acids: CAIKRESNTGELFF.

This clonotype has more than one count but fewer than ten. The chain carries TRBV3-1 and TRBJ2-1; weak D call: TRBD1 (6 bases). The CDR3 sequence is 16 residues long. Germline-derived CDR1 and CDR2 are LGHDT and YNNKEL (reference sequence). Trimming removed 0 bases from V and 7 bases from J, with 16 bases in between. This chain's CDR3 is CASSQDSVGQGNEQFF. The CDR3 DNA reads TGTGCCAGCAGCCAAGATTCGGTCGGCCAGGGGAATGAGCAGTTCTTC.

This clonotype has a handful of counts. This sequence joins TRBV20-1 and TRBJ2-2, with 8 bases identical to TRBD2. Germline V gene lookup returns CDR1 DFQATT and CDR2 SNEGSKA (reference sequence). With 6 bases clipped from V and 2 bases from J, the junction kept 5 bases outside the gene matches. CDR3 size: 14 residues. CDR3 in DNA: TGCAGTGCGAGCGGGAGTTCCAACACCGGGGAGCTGTTTTTT. This translates into CSASGSSNTGELFF.

This clonotype was seen at least ten times. The V and J genes are TRBV28 and TRBJ1-2, with 10 bases that match TRBD1. The CDR3 totals 14 residues. Germline values: CDR1 MDHEN, CDR2 SYDVKM. V shed 3 bases, J shed 5 bases, and the junction held 3 bases outside the gene matches. CDR3 bases: TGTGCCAGCAGTTTCGGGGGACAGGGGTATGGCTACACCTTC. Its protein is CASSFGGQGYGYTF.